Shown below are 22 T cell receptor beta chains from a single sample sequenced in a study of identical twins. In TCRdb, the 5' RACE reads were re-called with MiXCR into one record per CDR3 protein. The sample includes approximately 280,000 distinct CDR3 sequences, roughly 8.6% seen only once; the top ten take 2.1%. These records were also assigned to another study, of yellow fever vaccine responses in identical twins.

The specimen sequenced was memory (CD45RO+) T cells sorted from blood. These receptor sequences come from a woman under 30 in good health.

This clonotype showed up many times. This chain joins TRBV3-1 and TRBJ2-1; D might be TRBD2 (6 bases). The V end was cut by 3 bases, the J end by 10 bases, with 10 bases between. CDR3 length: 12 amino acids. Germline CDR1 is LGHDT and CDR2 is YNNKEL (reference sequence). In nucleotides, the CDR3 is TGTGCCAGCAGCCATCGGGACTCCGAGCAGTTCTTC. It encodes CASSHRDSEQFF.

This clonotype was recorded at least ten times. The V and J genes are TRBV6-1 and TRBJ2-1, with a possible D match to TRBD1 (6 bases). Trimming shortened V by 1 base and J by 12 bases, and 13 bases separated the two germline ends. The CDR3 has 13 residues. The germline V gene has CDR1 MNHNS and CDR2 SASEGT. CDR3 coding DNA: TGTGCCAGCAGTGAAGTATACAGGGCTGTGCAGTTCTTC. Amino acids: CASSEVYRAVQFF.

This clonotype showed up many times. The rearrangement uses TRBV5-5 and TRBJ2-1; D remains ambiguous. CDR3 length: 15 residues. Germline CDR1 SGHKS, CDR2 YYEKEE (reference sequence). The V gene lost 4 bases and the J gene lost 5 bases, with 16 bases spanning the gap. The CDR3 spells CASSLGWLGDNEQFF. The CDR3 nucleotides are TGTGCCAGCAGCCTGGGTTGGCTAGGAGACAATGAGCAGTTCTTC. Together with reference TRBV5-5 and TRBJ2-1, the CDR3 gives the full variable domain: DAGVTQSPTHLIKTRGQQVTLRCSPISGHKSVSWYQQVLGQGPQFIFQYYEKEERGRGNFPDRFSARQFPNYSSELNVNALLLGDSALYLCASSLGWLGDNEQFFGPGTRLTVL.

This clonotype showed up many times. This sequence joins TRBV10-3 and TRBJ2-4; 11 bases fit TRBD2. Trimming at V came to 3 bases and at J to 0 bases, leaving 1 base not matched to a gene. Germline V gene lookup returns CDR1 ENHRY and CDR2 SYGVKD. CDR3 length: 16 residues. The CDR3 sequence is CAISDGTSGAKNIQYF. DNA for the CDR3: TGTGCCATCAGTGACGGGACTAGCGGAGCCAAAAACATTCAGTACTTC.

The chain joins TRBV7-3 to TRBJ2-1; D not resolved. The CDR3 totals 14 residues. Germline-derived CDR1 and CDR2 are SGHTA and FQGTGA. V dropped 5 bases and J dropped 0 bases, with 8 bases sitting between them. CDR3 sequence reads: CASSTRASYNEQFF. The CDR3 DNA reads TGTGCCAGCAGCACCCGGGCCTCCTACAATGAGCAGTTCTTC.

This clonotype was observed at least ten times. This chain uses TRBV20-1 with TRBJ2-3, with D maybe TRBD2 (5 bases). In germline, CDR1 is DFQATT, CDR2 SNEGSKA (reference sequence). Trimming removed 3 bases from V and 4 bases from J, with 11 bases in between. There are 13 residues in the CDR3. For the CDR3, the DNA is TGCAGTGCTAGGCCCCTGGAGGCAGATACGCAGTATTTT. Protein product: CSARPLEADTQYF.

There are many counts of this clonotype. A read error may produce the germline difference seen at one junction end. This sequence joins TRBV18 and TRBJ1-2; 10 nucleotides match TRBD1. The germline V gene encodes CDR1 KGHSH and CDR2 LQKENI. The CDR3 totals 15 residues. For the CDR3, the DNA is TGTGCCAGCGCACCAGCCCGACAGGGGGCCTATGGCTACACCTTC. This sequence encodes CASAPARQGAYGYTF.

This clonotype occurred many times. The chain is built from TRBV20-1 and TRBJ2-2; TRBD1 aligns across 9 bases. The ends lost 6 bases at V and 5 bases at J; junction bases unmatched: 7. The length of the CDR3 is 14 residues. Germline V gene sequence: CDR1 DFQATT, CDR2 SNEGSKA (reference sequence). The CDR3 sequence: CSAPGQGYTGELFF. The CDR3 coding sequence is TGCAGTGCCCCGGGACAGGGATATACCGGGGAGCTGTTTTTT.

V is TRBV12-3 or TRBV12-4 and J is TRBJ2-1; 14 bases map to TRBD2. CDR3 length equals 15 residues. Trimming at V came to 6 bases and at J to 8 bases, leaving 6 bases not matched to a gene. The CDR3 nucleotides read TGTGCCAGCAGACTAGGGACTAGCGGGGGAGATGAGCAGTTCTTC. It codes for CASRLGTSGGDEQFF.

Ten or more counts support this clonotype. The gene calls are TRBV7-6 and TRBJ2-1; TRBD2 agrees at 9 bases. CDR1 is SGHVS, CDR2 FNYEAQ, per germline. The CDR3 extends over 16 amino acids. J lost 0 bases, V lost 5 bases, and 5 bases had no gene match. CDR3 bases: TGTGCCAGCAGCCCGCTAGCGGGGAGCTCCTACAATGAGCAGTTCTTC. Translating gives CASSPLAGSSYNEQFF.

This clonotype was counted many times. The V call is TRBV7-2, the J call TRBJ1-5, with TRBD1 matching over 7 bases. The trim removed 1 base at V and 9 bases at J, leaving 9 bases unmatched. From germline, CDR1 is SGHTA and CDR2 FQGNSA. The CDR3 extends over 15 amino acids. CDR3 in amino acids: CASSLEGQPGGPQHF. For the CDR3, the DNA is TGTGCCAGCAGCTTAGAGGGACAGCCCGGGGGGCCCCAGCATTTT.

This clonotype was picked up a small number of times. CDR3 residues: CASSVYLAGGETQYF. The CDR3 nucleotides read TGTGCCAGCAGTGTGTACCTAGCGGGGGGGGAGACCCAGTACTTC. This rearrangement joins TRBV6-1 to TRBJ2-5, with 12 bases that match TRBD2. V shed 4 bases and J 5 bases; nucleotides not matched to a gene: 5. Germline-derived CDR1 and CDR2 are MNHNS and SASEGT. The CDR3 is made up of 15 amino acids.

The chain employs TRBV5-6 and TRBJ2-3; 15 bases agree with TRBD2. The germline CDR1 and CDR2 sequences are SGHDT and YYEEEE. Trimming took 0 bases from V and 7 from J; bases not matched to a gene: 15. The CDR3 runs to 20 residues. This CDR3 reads CASSLGSTWRTSGGAYTQYF. CDR3 DNA sequence: TGTGCCAGCAGCTTGGGTTCGACATGGAGGACTAGCGGGGGGGCTTATACGCAGTATTTT.

This clonotype was detected only a few times. This chain links TRBV11-2 with TRBJ2-7; perhaps TRBD1 as D (5 bases). V lost 3 bases to trimming and J lost 3 bases, with 18 bases between them. CDR3 length equals 16 residues. CDR1 and CDR2 from the germline V gene are SGHAT and FQNNGV. The CDR3 loop reads CASSFIALTRDYEQYF. As DNA, the CDR3 is TGTGCCAGCAGCTTTATCGCTTTGACCAGGGACTACGAGCAGTACTTC.

A few counts support this clonotype. In nucleotides, the CDR3 is TGCGCCAGCAGCTCCGGGACTAGCGGGGGGAAAGAGACCCAGTACTTC. Translated, it gives CASSSGTSGGKETQYF. The chain uses TRBV5-1 and TRBJ2-5; 15 nucleotides align to TRBD2. Trimming removed 3 bases from V and 3 bases from J; junction bases left unmatched: 3. This CDR3 is built from 16 residues. Germline V lookup: CDR1 SGHRS, CDR2 YFSETQ.

This clonotype was seen repeatedly, ten times or more. J is TRBJ2-1 and V is TRBV18; D may be TRBD2 (5 bases). CDR1 is KGHSH and CDR2 is LQKENI in the germline V gene. V lost 2 bases and J lost 5, with 16 bases in between. CDR3 length equals 16 residues. The CDR3 region has the DNA TGTGCCAGCTCACCAAGTGTCGTTAGGGAGAACAATGAGCAGTTCTTC. Its translation: CASSPSVVRENNEQFF.

The chain joins TRBV6-5 to TRBJ1-1; D is perhaps TRBD1 (5 bases). Germline assignment: CDR1 MNHEY and CDR2 SVGAGI. Trimming stripped 0 bases from V and 7 bases from J, with 15 bases between. This CDR3 region has 15 residues. CDR3 protein: CASSYSPRDAGEAFF. The CDR3 DNA is TGTGCCAGCAGTTACTCACCCAGGGATGCGGGTGAAGCTTTCTTT.

This clonotype was observed a few times. The CDR3 here is CASSYVGDRSGSPLHF. CDR3 bases: TGTGCCAGCAGTTACGTCGGGGACAGGAGCGGTTCACCCCTCCACTTT. V is TRBV6-5 and J is TRBJ1-6; 8 bases align to TRBD1. Germline values: CDR1 MNHEY, CDR2 SVGAGI. The junction had 9 bases not matched to a gene; V was cut back by 2 bases and J by 9 bases. The CDR3 covers 16 residues.

V gene TRBV4-2 combines with J gene TRBJ2-7; 9 bases are a match to TRBD1. Germline V gives CDR1 LGHNA, CDR2 YNFKEQ. The CDR3 totals 15 residues. V was pared by 2 bases and J by 4 bases, with 6 bases of the junction left unmatched. In DNA, the CDR3 is TGTGCCAGCAGCCAACCGGGACAGGGATATTACGAGCAGTACTTC. Amino acids: CASSQPGQGYYEQYF.

This clonotype came up a few times. This chain uses TRBV7-2 with TRBJ2-3; 7 nucleotides align to TRBD2. The J segment lost 6 bases and the V segment lost 5 bases, leaving 5 bases of the junction unmatched. The CDR3 has 13 residues. The germline gives CDR1 SGHTA, CDR2 FQGNSA. The CDR3 region is CASSPSSGDTQYF. For the CDR3, the DNA is TGTGCCAGCAGCCCGTCTAGCGGTGATACGCAGTATTTT. Together with reference TRBV7-2 and TRBJ2-3, the CDR3 gives the full variable domain: GAGVSQSPSNKVTEKGKDVELRCDPISGHTALYWYRQSLGQGLEFLIYFQGNSAPDKSGLPSDRFSAERTGGSVSTLTIQRTQQEDSAVYLCASSPSSGDTQYFGPGTRLTVL.

This clonotype was recorded only once. A much larger clonotype is one base distant, so this may be a read error. The chain carries TRBV5-1 and TRBJ1-2, with 8 bases lining up with TRBD1. Germline assignment: CDR1 SGHRS and CDR2 YFSETQ. This CDR3 spans 13 amino acids. V trimming: 4 bases; J trimming: 7 bases; junction bases outside the gene matches: 6. CDR3 in amino acids: CASSTGTGCGYTF. CDR3 in DNA: TGCGCCAGCAGCACCGGGACAGGCTGTGGCTACACCTTC.

This clonotype has a count of ten or more. The chain recombines TRBV20-1 with TRBJ2-7, with 7 bases fitting TRBD2. From germline, CDR1 is DFQATT and CDR2 SNEGSKA (reference sequence). The length of the CDR3 is 12 residues. J gave up 7 bases and V 0 bases, and 3 bases lay outside the gene matches. Here the CDR3 DNA reads TGCAGTGCTAGAGATCCGGGGGGAGAGCAGTACTTC. It specifies CSARDPGGEQYF.